What follows are 22 T cell receptor beta chains derived from one specimen sequenced in a study of shared clonotypes between healthy human individuals. Only CD45RO-negative cells positively selected for CCR7 counted as naive CD8 cells, so terminally differentiated effector memory CD45RA+ cells were excluded. The assay was immunoSEQ multiplex PCR, and TCRdb's table has in-frame clones only and misses some. This table holds some 1,900,000 clones, approximately 94% found once. What was sequenced was naive CD8+ T cells sorted from blood. Receptors originate from a man aged 18 to 29 in good health.

The J gene is TRBJ2-3, the V gene TRBV7-9; 9 bases match TRBD1. The CDR3 length is 16 residues. V lost 3 bases, J lost 6 bases, and 10 bases stayed unmatched. Germline assignment: CDR1 SEHNR and CDR2 FQNEAQ (reference sequence). CDR3 nucleotides: TGTGCCAGCAGCTTTCCTCGGACAGGGGAGGTTGATACGCAGTATTTT. Its protein product is CASSFPRTGEVDTQYF.

This chain links TRBV19 with TRBJ1-1, with a weak D call TRBD1 (6 bases). Germline V lookup: CDR1 LNHDA, CDR2 SQIVND (reference sequence). V was trimmed by 4 bases and J by 3 bases, leaving 18 bases between them. This CDR3 contains 16 residues. The CDR3 is CASSTRQAALDTEAFF. DNA of the CDR3: TGTGCCAGTAGTACCCGACAGGCTGCCTTAGACACTGAAGCTTTCTTT.

V usage is TRBV5-4 and J usage is TRBJ2-2; D not resolved. There are 13 residues in the CDR3. Between the trimmed V and J ends, which lost 0 bases and 4 bases, there was a span of 4 bases. Germline assignment: CDR1 SGHNT and CDR2 YYREEE (reference sequence). Here the CDR3 DNA reads TGTGCCAGCAGCTTGGTCCCCACCGGGGAGCTGTTTTTT. It codes for CASSLVPTGELFF. The whole variable domain, filled in from reference TRBV5-4 and TRBJ2-2, reads ETGVTQSPTHLIKTRGQQVTLRCSSQSGHNTVSWYQQALGQGPQFIFQYYREEENGRGNFPPRFSGLQFPNYSSELNVNALELDDSALYLCASSLVPTGELFFGEGSRLTVL.

The chain employs TRBV4-1 and TRBJ2-7; 8 bases are shared with TRBD1. Germline-derived CDR1 and CDR2 are MGHRA and YSYEKL. The CDR3 spans 13 residues. Germline trimming cut 4 bases from V and 2 bases from J; bases unmatched to any gene: 1. CDR3 in DNA: TGCGCCAGCAGCCGGACAGGGCCCTACGAGCAGTACTTC. Its protein product is CASSRTGPYEQYF.

The chain combines TRBV10-2 with TRBJ2-1, with TRBD2 as a possible D gene (5 bases). CDR3 length equals 14 residues. The germline V gene encodes CDR1 WSHSY and CDR2 SAAADI. V lost 0 bases, J lost 5 bases, and 8 bases lay in between. CDR3 in DNA: TGCGCCAGCAGTGAGTCGCGGCGGGACAATGAGCAGTTCTTC. Its translation is CASSESRRDNEQFF.

In regard to this clone: This same CDR3 is encoded by further DNA sequences in the sample. This rearrangement joins TRBV27 to TRBJ1-2; maybe TRBD1 (5 bases). The V gene's germline CDR1 is MNHEY and CDR2 SMNVEV (reference sequence). This CDR3 is 13 amino acids long. The germline V and J ends were trimmed by 3 bases and 4 bases, with 9 bases remaining between them. The CDR3 reads CASSFGTSYGYTF. Written as DNA, the CDR3 is TGTGCCAGCAGTTTTGGGACCAGCTATGGCTACACCTTC.

The chain couples TRBV6-1 to TRBJ2-1; D remains unclear. V lost 4 bases to trimming and J lost 0 bases, with 13 bases between them. CDR3 length equals 16 residues. The V gene's germline CDR1 is MNHNS and CDR2 SASEGT. The CDR3: CASSVKLGSSYNEQFF. As DNA, the CDR3 is TGTGCCAGCAGTGTAAAACTGGGAAGCTCCTACAATGAGCAGTTCTTC.

As regards this clone: Other DNA sequences in this sample translate to the same CDR3. The V call is TRBV9, the J call TRBJ1-4; D is ambiguous. This CDR3 region has 15 residues. The V end lost 0 bases, the J end lost 0 bases, and 6 bases lay between the germline ends. In germline, CDR1 is SGDLS, CDR2 YYNGEE. CDR3 sequence: CASSVAGSTNEKLFF. The DNA of the CDR3 is TGTGCCAGCAGCGTAGCGGGTTCAACTAATGAAAAACTGTTTTTT.

This clone is a singleton in its sample. Other DNA variants within this sample encode the same CDR3. This chain uses TRBV5-1 with TRBJ1-1; D gene unclear. Trimming took 3 bases from V and 1 from J, leaving 4 bases between them. From germline, CDR1 is SGHRS and CDR2 YFSETQ. The CDR3 covers 12 residues. The CDR3 nucleotides read TGCGCCAGCAGCTCGGGGAACACTGAAGCTTTCTTT. Protein: CASSSGNTEAFF. Full variable domain (outside the CDR3, taken from reference TRBV5-1 and TRBJ1-1): KAGVTQTPRYLIKTRGQQVTLSCSPISGHRSVSWYQQTPGQGLQFLFEYFSETQRNKGNFPGRFSGRQFSNSRSEMNVSTLELGDSALYLCASSSGNTEAFFGQGTRLTVV.

The CDR3 DNA is TGTGCCTGGGGCAGACAGGGAGGCACTGAAGCTTTCTTT. It translates to CAWGRQGGTEAFF. J is TRBJ1-1 and V is TRBV30, with 7 bases matching TRBD1. The CDR3 covers 13 residues. With 5 bases clipped from V and 4 bases from J, the junction kept 7 bases outside the gene matches. Per the germline V gene, CDR1 is GTSNPN and CDR2 is SVGIG (reference sequence).

This chain connects TRBV6-5 to TRBJ1-5; no definite D call. V dropped 8 bases and J dropped 2 bases, with 16 bases sitting between them. The CDR3 length is 15 residues. Germline lookup yields CDR1 MNHEY and CDR2 SVGAGI. CDR3 in amino acids: CASPFMGGRNQPQHF. CDR3 bases: TGTGCCAGCCCCTTTATGGGAGGCCGCAATCAGCCCCAGCATTTT.

The genes are TRBV25-1 and TRBJ2-7; 7 bases fit TRBD2. Germline lookup yields CDR1 MGHDK and CDR2 SYGVNS. The CDR3 contains 14 residues. Germline trimming cut 3 bases from V and 0 bases from J; bases unmatched to any gene: 2. CDR3 nucleotides: TGTGCCAGCAGTGATACGGGGGGCTCCTACGAGCAGTACTTC. Protein: CASSDTGGSYEQYF.

V is TRBV10-3 and J is TRBJ2-7, with D tentatively TRBD1 (6 bases). The CDR3 is made up of 15 amino acids. Trimming took 3 bases from V and 5 from J, leaving 17 bases between them. Germline CDR1 ENHRY, CDR2 SYGVKD. The CDR3 loop is CAISDLQGEIHEQYF. In DNA form, the CDR3 reads TGTGCCATCAGTGATTTACAGGGTGAGATCCACGAGCAGTACTTC.

The V call is TRBV15, the J call TRBJ2-7; D is possibly TRBD2 (5 bases). Germline V lookup: CDR1 LNHNV, CDR2 YYDKDF (reference sequence). Trimming pared 5 bases from V and 3 bases from J, leaving 20 bases between. CDR3 length equals 16 residues. In DNA form, the CDR3 reads TGTGCCACCAGCCCGATGCCACCGGACTTGGGCTACGAGCAGTACTTC. Translating it yields CATSPMPPDLGYEQYF.

This clone was seen just once. The V gene is TRBV9, the J gene TRBJ1-1; possible D gene TRBD1, 6 bases. Trimming removed 0 bases at V and 3 bases at J, with 12 bases between. The CDR3 sequence is 15 residues long. CDR1 SGDLS and CDR2 YYNGEE come from the germline V gene. CDR3 sequence: CASSVVQGQDTEAFF. CDR3 sequence (DNA): TGTGCCAGCAGCGTAGTTCAGGGGCAGGACACTGAAGCTTTCTTT.

Turning to this clone: Other DNA sequences within the sample encode an identical CDR3. The chain uses TRBV5-6 and TRBJ2-7, with TRBD1 matching 8 bases. The V gene end was trimmed by 3 bases and the J gene end by 2 bases; junction bases not matched to a gene: 4. Germline V CDR1 and CDR2: SGHDT, YYEEEE. The CDR3 extends over 14 amino acids. DNA for the CDR3: TGTGCCAGCAGCTACGGACAGGGCCCCTACGAGCAGTACTTC. Its translation is CASSYGQGPYEQYF.

The chain joins TRBV5-6 to TRBJ2-3, with D possibly called TRBD1 or TRBD2 (5 bases each). Germline assignment: CDR1 SGHDT and CDR2 YYEEEE. This CDR3 contains 14 residues. V was shortened by 6 bases and J by 4 bases, with 15 bases between the two germline ends. CDR3 sequence: CASTGPYNADTQYF. DNA for the CDR3: TGTGCCAGCACGGGGCCCTATAATGCAGATACGCAGTATTTT.

The V call is TRBV28, the J call TRBJ2-2; the match to TRBD2 covers 9 bases. This CDR3 is built from 18 residues. V lost 2 bases and J lost 1; bases outside the gene matches: 8. Germline-derived CDR1 and CDR2 are MDHEN and SYDVKM. CDR3 coding DNA: TGTGCCAGCAGTTTAGCCATCTTAGCGGGGGAGAACACCGGGGAGCTGTTTTTT. Its translation: CASSLAILAGENTGELFF. The complete variable domain, with remaining parts taken from reference TRBV28 and TRBJ2-2, reads DVKVTQSSRYLVKRTGEKVFLECVQDMDHENMFWYRQDPGLGLRLIYFSYDVKMKEKGDIPEGYSVSREKKERFSLILESASTNQTSMYLCASSLAILAGENTGELFFGEGSRLTVL.

This chain uses TRBV5-1 with TRBJ1-1, with 9 bases aligning to TRBD1. From germline, CDR1 is SGHRS and CDR2 YFSETQ. The CDR3 is 14 residues long. With 4 bases clipped from V and 6 bases from J, the junction kept 7 bases outside the gene matches. This chain's CDR3 is CASSPDRGFSEAFF. The DNA of the CDR3 is TGCGCCAGCAGCCCGGACAGGGGATTTTCTGAAGCTTTCTTT.

V usage is TRBV19 and J usage is TRBJ2-1, with TRBD1 identical over 10 bases. The V gene end was trimmed by 5 bases and the J gene end by 7 bases; junction bases not matched to a gene: 8. Germline V lookup: CDR1 LNHDA, CDR2 SQIVND (reference sequence). There are 15 residues in the CDR3. CDR3 loop: CASSPTTGGSNEQFF. CDR3 coding DNA: TGTGCCAGTAGTCCAACGACAGGGGGCTCGAATGAGCAGTTCTTC.

CDR3 bases: TGTGCCACCAGCAGAGAACAAGACAGGGGATCGGAGCTGTTTTTT. It yields the protein CATSREQDRGSELFF. This chain links TRBV15 with TRBJ2-2; TRBD1 matches at 8 bases. Germline lookup yields CDR1 LNHNV and CDR2 YYDKDF (reference sequence). The CDR3 length is 15 residues. J gave up 10 bases and V 0 bases, and 7 bases lay outside the gene matches.

This chain connects TRBV6-1 to TRBJ1-2; D gene ambiguous. V was clipped by 1 base and J by 4 bases, with 7 bases between them. In germline, CDR1 is MNHNS, CDR2 SASEGT. The CDR3 loop spans 13 amino acids. The CDR3 loop reads CASSEDSFYGYTF. The CDR3 coding sequence is TGTGCCAGCAGTGAAGACTCCTTCTATGGCTACACCTTC.